What follows are 12 T cell receptor beta chains derived from one specimen sequenced in a study of shared clonotypes between healthy human individuals. This table comes from immunoSEQ multiplex PCR, and its TCRdb copy is limited to in-frame clones, with some not included. Of some 2 million clones listed, approximately 94% are singletons. The naive CD8 subset, CD45RO-negative cells positively selected for CCR7, excluded terminally differentiated effector memory CD45RA+ cells. Sequencing input: naive CD8+ T cells sorted from blood. These receptors originate from a man between 18 and 35 years old in good health.

The chain carries TRBV7-9 and TRBJ2-1, with a possible D match to TRBD2 (6 bases). CDR3 length equals 15 residues. In germline, CDR1 is SEHNR, CDR2 FQNEAQ (reference sequence). The germline V and J ends were trimmed by 5 bases and 0 bases, with 11 bases remaining between them. CDR3 amino acids: CASSPIGSSYNEQFF. The CDR3 nucleotides are TGTGCCAGCAGCCCTATCGGGAGCTCCTACAATGAGCAGTTCTTC.

The V and J genes are TRBV6-1 and TRBJ2-5, with 8 nucleotides matching TRBD1. The CDR3 contains 16 residues. Germline CDR1 MNHNS, CDR2 SASEGT. V gave up 3 bases and J gave up 1 base; unmatched junction bases: 7. The CDR3 loop reads CASSDWTGNIQETQYF. The CDR3 DNA reads TGTGCCAGCAGTGATTGGACAGGGAACATCCAAGAGACCCAGTACTTC.

This clone was seen only a few times. Other nucleotide sequences from this sample produce the same CDR3. The rearrangement joins TRBV30 to TRBJ2-5, with a possible D match to TRBD1 (6 bases). Trimming stripped 2 bases from V and 1 base from J, with 8 bases between. Germline V gene sequence: CDR1 GTSNPN, CDR2 SVGIG (reference sequence). There are 13 residues in the CDR3. CDR3 bases: TGTGCCTGGAGTCCGGACAGCCAAGAGACCCAGTACTTC. It encodes CAWSPDSQETQYF.

The genes are TRBV28 and TRBJ2-7, with D possibly being TRBD1 (6 bases). The V end lost 5 bases, the J end lost 5 bases, and 19 bases lay between the germline ends. The CDR3 is 15 amino acids. CDR1 is MDHEN and CDR2 is SYDVKM in the germline V gene. The CDR3 sequence is CASSEVGGARHEQYF. The CDR3, as DNA: TGTGCCAGCAGTGAAGTAGGGGGAGCCCGCCACGAGCAGTACTTC.

This clone was observed a single time. The V call is TRBV28, the J call TRBJ1-4; the match to TRBD1 covers 8 bases. Germline CDR1 MDHEN, CDR2 SYDVKM. V was pared by 4 bases and J by 8 bases, with 12 bases of the junction left unmatched. CDR3 length: 16 residues. This CDR3 is CASSSPRTGRGEKLFF. CDR3 in DNA: TGTGCCAGCAGTTCGCCTCGGACAGGGCGAGGCGAAAAACTGTTTTTT.

Of note for this clone: This sample also contains other DNA sequences that code for the same CDR3. The chain carries TRBV9 and TRBJ2-5; no reliable D call. CDR3 length: 13 residues. V lost 0 bases and J lost 0, with 3 bases in between. The germline CDR1 and CDR2 sequences are SGDLS and YYNGEE. The CDR3 spells CASSVGDQETQYF. The DNA for the CDR3 is TGTGCCAGCAGCGTAGGTGACCAAGAGACCCAGTACTTC.

A word on this clone: At one of its ends the junction is not consistent with the germline gene, which may arise from a read error. The rearrangement links TRBV7-7 to TRBJ2-1; no firm D call. There are 13 residues in the CDR3. Germline V gives CDR1 SSHAT, CDR2 FNYEAQ (reference sequence). CDR3 DNA: TGTGCTAGCAGCTTTCTTATAGCTGGTGAGCAGTTCTTC. As protein: CASSFLIAGEQFF.

The chain employs TRBV2 and TRBJ2-3; D might be TRBD1 or TRBD2, each matching 5 bases. Germline V gene lookup returns CDR1 SNHLY and CDR2 FYNNEI. The CDR3 has 15 amino acids. V gave up 4 bases and J gave up 4 bases, with 15 bases separating them. The CDR3 region is CASSGVPVGADTQYF. CDR3 sequence (DNA): TGTGCCAGCAGTGGGGTCCCTGTGGGGGCAGATACGCAGTATTTT.

This chain connects TRBV10-1 to TRBJ2-3; D is undetermined. V lost 0 bases and J 6 bases, leaving 4 bases between the germline ends. The CDR3 extends over 12 amino acids. Germline V CDR1 and CDR2: WNHNN, SYGVQD (reference sequence). CDR3 region: CASSESWDTQYF. Here the CDR3 DNA reads TGCGCCAGCAGTGAGTCGTGGGATACGCAGTATTTT.

CDR3 DNA: TGCAGCGTTGCAGGTATAGCGGGGGGACTCTACGAGCAGTACTTC. Its translation: CSVAGIAGGLYEQYF. This chain uses TRBV29-1 with TRBJ2-7; TRBD2 matches at 10 bases. Losses at the gene ends were 4 bases for V and 3 bases for J; bases not matched to a gene: 9. The germline CDR1 and CDR2 sequences are SQVTM and ANQGSEA. The CDR3 loop spans 15 amino acids.

The chain carries TRBV7-9 and TRBJ1-6; D is perhaps TRBD1 (5 bases). CDR1 is SEHNR and CDR2 is FQNEAQ in the germline V gene (reference sequence). The CDR3 covers 15 residues. V lost 5 bases and J lost 6, with 14 bases in between. The CDR3 spells CASSPNVGANSPLHF. For the CDR3, the DNA is TGTGCCAGCAGCCCAAACGTCGGGGCTAATTCACCCCTCCACTTT. The full variable domain, in which reference TRBV7-9 and TRBJ1-6 provide the parts outside the CDR3, is DTGVSQNPRHKITKRGQNVTFRCDPISEHNRLYWYRQTLGQGPEFLTYFQNEAQLEKSRLLSDRFSAERPKGSFSTLEIQRTEQGDSAMYLCASSPNVGANSPLHFGNGTRLTVT.

The rearrangement links TRBV9 to TRBJ2-5; tentative D call: TRBD1 (5 bases). Trimming shortened V by 0 bases and J by 5 bases, and 14 bases separated the two germline ends. The CDR3 has 15 residues. CDR1 and CDR2 (germline): SGDLS, YYNGEE. DNA for the CDR3: TGTGCCAGCAGCGTAGGGGATGGGGCTGGGGAGACCCAGTACTTC. It translates to CASSVGDGAGETQYF.